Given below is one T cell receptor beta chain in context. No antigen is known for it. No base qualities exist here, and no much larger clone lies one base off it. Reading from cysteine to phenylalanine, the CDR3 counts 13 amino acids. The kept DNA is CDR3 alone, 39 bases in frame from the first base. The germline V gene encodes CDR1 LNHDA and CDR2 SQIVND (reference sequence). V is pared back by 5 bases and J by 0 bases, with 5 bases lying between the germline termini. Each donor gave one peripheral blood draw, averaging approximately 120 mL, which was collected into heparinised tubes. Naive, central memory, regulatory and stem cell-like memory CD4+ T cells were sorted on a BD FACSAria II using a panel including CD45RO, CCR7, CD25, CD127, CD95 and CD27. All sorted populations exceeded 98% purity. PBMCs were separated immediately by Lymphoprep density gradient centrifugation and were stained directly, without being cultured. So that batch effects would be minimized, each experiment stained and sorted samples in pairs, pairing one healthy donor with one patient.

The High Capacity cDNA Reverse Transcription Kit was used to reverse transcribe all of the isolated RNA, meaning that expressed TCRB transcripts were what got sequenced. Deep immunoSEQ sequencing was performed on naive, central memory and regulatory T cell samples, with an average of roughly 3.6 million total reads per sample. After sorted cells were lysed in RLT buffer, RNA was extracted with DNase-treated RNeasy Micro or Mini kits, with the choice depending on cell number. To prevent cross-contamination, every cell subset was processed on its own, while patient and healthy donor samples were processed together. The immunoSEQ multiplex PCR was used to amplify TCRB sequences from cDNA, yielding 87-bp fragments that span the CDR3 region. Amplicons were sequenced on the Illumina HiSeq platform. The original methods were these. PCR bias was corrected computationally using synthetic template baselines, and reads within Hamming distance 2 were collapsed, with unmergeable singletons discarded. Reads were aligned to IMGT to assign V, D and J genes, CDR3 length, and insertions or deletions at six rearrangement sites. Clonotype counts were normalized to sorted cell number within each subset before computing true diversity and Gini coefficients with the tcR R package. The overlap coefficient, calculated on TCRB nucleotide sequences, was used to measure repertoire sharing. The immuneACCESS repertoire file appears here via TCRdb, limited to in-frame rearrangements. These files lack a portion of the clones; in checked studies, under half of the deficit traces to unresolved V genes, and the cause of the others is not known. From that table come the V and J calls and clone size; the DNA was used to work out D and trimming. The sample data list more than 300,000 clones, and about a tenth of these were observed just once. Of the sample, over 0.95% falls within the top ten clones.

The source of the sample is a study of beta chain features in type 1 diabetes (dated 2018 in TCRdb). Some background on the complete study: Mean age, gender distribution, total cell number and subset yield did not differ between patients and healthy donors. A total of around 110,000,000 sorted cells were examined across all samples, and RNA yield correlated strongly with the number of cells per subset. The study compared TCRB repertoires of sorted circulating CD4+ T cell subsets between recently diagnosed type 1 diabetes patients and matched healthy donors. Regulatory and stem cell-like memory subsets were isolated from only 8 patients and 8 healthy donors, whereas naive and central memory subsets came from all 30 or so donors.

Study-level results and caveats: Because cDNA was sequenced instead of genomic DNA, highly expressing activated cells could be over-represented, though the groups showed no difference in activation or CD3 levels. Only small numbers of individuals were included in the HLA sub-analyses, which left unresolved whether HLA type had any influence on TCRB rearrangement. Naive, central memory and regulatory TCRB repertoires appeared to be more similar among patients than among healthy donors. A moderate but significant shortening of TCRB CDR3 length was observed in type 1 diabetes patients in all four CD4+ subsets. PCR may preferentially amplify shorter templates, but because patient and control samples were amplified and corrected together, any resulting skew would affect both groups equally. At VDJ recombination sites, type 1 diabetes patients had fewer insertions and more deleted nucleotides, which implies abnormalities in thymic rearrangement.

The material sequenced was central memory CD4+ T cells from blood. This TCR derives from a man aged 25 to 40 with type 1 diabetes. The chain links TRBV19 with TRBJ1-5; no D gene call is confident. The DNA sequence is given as TGTGCCAGTAGTCTGATTAGCAATCAGCCCCAGCATTTT. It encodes CASSLISNQPQHF.